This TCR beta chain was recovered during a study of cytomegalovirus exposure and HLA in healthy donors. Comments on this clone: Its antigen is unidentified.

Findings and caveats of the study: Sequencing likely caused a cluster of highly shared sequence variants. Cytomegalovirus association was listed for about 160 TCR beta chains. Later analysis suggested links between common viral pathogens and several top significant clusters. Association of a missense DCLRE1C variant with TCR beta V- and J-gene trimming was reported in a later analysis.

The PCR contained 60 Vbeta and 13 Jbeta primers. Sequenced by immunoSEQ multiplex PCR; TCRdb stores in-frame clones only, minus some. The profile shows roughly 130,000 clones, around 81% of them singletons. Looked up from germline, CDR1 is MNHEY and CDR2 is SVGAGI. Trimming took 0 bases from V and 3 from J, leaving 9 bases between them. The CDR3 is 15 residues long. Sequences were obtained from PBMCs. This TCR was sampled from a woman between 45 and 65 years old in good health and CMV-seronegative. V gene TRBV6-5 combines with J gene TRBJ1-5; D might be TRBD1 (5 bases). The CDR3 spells CASSYSGRDNQPQHF. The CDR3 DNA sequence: TGTGCCAGCAGTTACTCGGGGCGTGACAATCAGCCCCAGCATTTT.